This record looks at one T cell receptor beta chain sequence and its context. This specimen belongs to a study of cytomegalovirus exposure and HLA in healthy donors. The study ran its PCR with 60 Vbeta and 13 Jbeta primers. Method: immunoSEQ multiplex PCR; TCRdb's copy keeps in-frame clones and lacks some. The top ten hold 8.6% of the sample, which has some 110,000 clones, more than 60% seen once. The sequenced material came from PBMCs. The clonotype originates from a woman aged 40 to 50 in good health and CMV-seropositive.

This CDR3 is CASSLTLTAEETQYF. In DNA, the CDR3 is TGCGCCAGCAGCTTAACCTTGACAGCCGAGGAGACCCAGTACTTC. The chain recombines TRBV5-1 with TRBJ2-5; possible D gene TRBD1, 5 bases. Trimming pared 2 bases from V and 5 bases from J, leaving 16 bases between. Germline V gene data show CDR1 as SGHRS and CDR2 as YFSETQ. This CDR3 is built from 15 residues. The full variable domain, completed using reference TRBV5-1 and TRBJ2-5, is KAGVTQTPRYLIKTRGQQVTLSCSPISGHRSVSWYQQTPGQGLQFLFEYFSETQRNKGNFPGRFSGRQFSNSRSEMNVSTLELGDSALYLCASSLTLTAEETQYFGPGTRLLVL.